A selection of T cell receptor beta chains follows, all from one sample in a study of vaccination effects on CD4 cells after COVID-19. What these receptors recognize is not known. Generated by immunoSEQ multiplex PCR, the TCRdb table keeps only in-frame clones and is missing some. Found here are about 22,000 clones, 73% of them singletons; the top ten hold 26%. Here the sequenced sample was CD4+ T cells from PBMCs cultured with HCoV-NL63 spike peptides, taken before COVID-19 vaccination. Receptor source: a human donor who received a COVID-19 vaccine. Each CDR3 is given with its conserved first and last residue. A D gene is named only where the DNA matches it firmly. Size is stated for part of the rows, as once, few or many counts, or as a class when the clone is expanded.

. | . | TRBJ1-2 | TRBV12-3/TRBV12-4 | TGTGCCAGCAGTCTCCGGGCCCCGCATGGCTACACCTTC | CASSLRAPHGYTF
. | . | TRBJ1-1 | TRBV5-5 | TGTGCCAGCAGCTTATTAGGAGGGGACACTGAAGCTTTCTTT | CASSLLGGDTEAFF
. | . | TRBJ2-7 | TRBV6-5 | TGTGCCAGCGTGGCTGCCGGGGTCCGCTACGAGCAGTACTTC | CASVAAGVRYEQYF
. | . | TRBJ2-6 | TRBV5-6 | TGTGCCAGCAGCTCCCTCCGGGGGACCGGGGCCAACGTCCTGACTTTC | CASSSLRGTGANVLTF
. | . | TRBJ2-2 | TRBV5-1 | TGCGCCAGCAGCACGACAAGGACGGGCACCGGGGAGCTGTTTTTT | CASSTTRTGTGELFF
. | large | TRBJ2-7 | TRBV6-5 | TGTGCCAGCCACCCCCTAGGGACCCCATCCTACGAGCAGTACTTC | CASHPLGTPSYEQYF
. | . | TRBJ2-7 | TRBV19 | TGTGCCACCCGACCCTCAGTGGCCCACTCCTACGAGCAGTACTTC | CATRPSVAHSYEQYF
. | . | TRBJ2-7 | TRBV5-6 | TGTGCCAGCAGCTTGGGTACCTACGAGCAGTACTTC | CASSLGTYEQYF
. | . | TRBJ2-1 | TRBV28 | TGTGCCAGCAGCCCCCCCGGGTTGTGGGAGCAGTTCTTC | CASSPPGLWEQFF
. | . | TRBJ2-6 | TRBV9 | TGTGCCAGCAGCGTAGGTGGCTCTGGGGCCAACGTCCTGACTTTC | CASSVGGSGANVLTF
. | . | TRBJ2-7 | TRBV5-1 | TGCGCCAGCAGCTTGGAACCGGGACGGTACGGGGGTTCCTACGAGCAGTACTTC | CASSLEPGRYGGSYEQYF